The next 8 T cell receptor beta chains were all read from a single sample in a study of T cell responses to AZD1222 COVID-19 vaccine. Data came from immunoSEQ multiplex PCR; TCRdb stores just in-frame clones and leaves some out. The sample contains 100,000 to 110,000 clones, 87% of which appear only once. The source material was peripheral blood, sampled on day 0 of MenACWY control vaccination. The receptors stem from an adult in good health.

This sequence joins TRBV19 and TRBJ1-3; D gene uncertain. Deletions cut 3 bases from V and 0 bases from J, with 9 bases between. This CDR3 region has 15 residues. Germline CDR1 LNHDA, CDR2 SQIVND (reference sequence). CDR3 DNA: TGTGCCAGTAGTATTCTCCGGAGCTCTGGAAACACCATATATTTT. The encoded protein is CASSILRSSGNTIYF.

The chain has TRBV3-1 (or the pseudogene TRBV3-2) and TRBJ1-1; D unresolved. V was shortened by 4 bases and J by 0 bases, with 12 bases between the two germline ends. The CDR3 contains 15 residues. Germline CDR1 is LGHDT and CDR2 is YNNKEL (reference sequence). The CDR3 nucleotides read TGTGCCAGCAGCCCACTCTACCGGATGAACACTGAAGCTTTCTTT. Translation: CASSPLYRMNTEAFF.

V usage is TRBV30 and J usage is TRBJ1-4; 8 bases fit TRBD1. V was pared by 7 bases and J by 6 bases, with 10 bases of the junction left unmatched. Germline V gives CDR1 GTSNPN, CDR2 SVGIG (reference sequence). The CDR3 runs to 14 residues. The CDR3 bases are TGTGCCTTCGCAACGGACAGGGAGGATGAAAAACTGTTTTTT. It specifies CAFATDREDEKLFF.

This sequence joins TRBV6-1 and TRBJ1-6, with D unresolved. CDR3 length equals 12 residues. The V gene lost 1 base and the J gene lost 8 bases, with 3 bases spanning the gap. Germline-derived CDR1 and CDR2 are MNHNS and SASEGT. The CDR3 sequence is CASSEEYSPLHF. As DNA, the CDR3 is TGTGCCAGCAGTGAAGAGTATTCACCCCTCCACTTT.

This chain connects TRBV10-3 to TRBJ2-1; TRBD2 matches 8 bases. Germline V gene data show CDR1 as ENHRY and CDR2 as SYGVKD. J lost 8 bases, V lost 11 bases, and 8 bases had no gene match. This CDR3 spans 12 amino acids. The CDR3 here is CAGAGAGDEQFF. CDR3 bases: TGTGCCGGAGCGGGGGCCGGGGATGAGCAGTTCTTC.

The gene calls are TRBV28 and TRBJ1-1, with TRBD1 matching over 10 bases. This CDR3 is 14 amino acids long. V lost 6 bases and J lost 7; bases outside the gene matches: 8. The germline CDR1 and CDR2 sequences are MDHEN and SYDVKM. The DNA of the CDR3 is TGTGCCAGCAGCCCACCGGACAGGGGGGGTGAAGCTTTCTTT. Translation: CASSPPDRGGEAFF. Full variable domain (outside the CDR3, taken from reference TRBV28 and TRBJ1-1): DVKVTQSSRYLVKRTGEKVFLECVQDMDHENMFWYRQDPGLGLRLIYFSYDVKMKEKGDIPEGYSVSREKKERFSLILESASTNQTSMYLCASSPPDRGGEAFFGQGTRLTVV.

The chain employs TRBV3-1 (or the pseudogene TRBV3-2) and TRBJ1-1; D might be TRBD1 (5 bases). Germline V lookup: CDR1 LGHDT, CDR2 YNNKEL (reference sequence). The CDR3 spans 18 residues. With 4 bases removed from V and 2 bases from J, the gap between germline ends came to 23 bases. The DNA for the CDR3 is TGTGCCAGCAGCCCAGCTGGGGCAGGCGGGTCTCCAAACACTGAAGCTTTCTTT. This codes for CASSPAGAGGSPNTEAFF.

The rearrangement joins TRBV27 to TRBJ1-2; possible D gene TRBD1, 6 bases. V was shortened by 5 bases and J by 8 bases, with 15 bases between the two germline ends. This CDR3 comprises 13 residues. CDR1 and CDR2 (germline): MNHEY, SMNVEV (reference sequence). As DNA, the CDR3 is TGTGCCAGCAGTCAGGGGACGGTGACCGGCTACACCTTC. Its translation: CASSQGTVTGYTF.